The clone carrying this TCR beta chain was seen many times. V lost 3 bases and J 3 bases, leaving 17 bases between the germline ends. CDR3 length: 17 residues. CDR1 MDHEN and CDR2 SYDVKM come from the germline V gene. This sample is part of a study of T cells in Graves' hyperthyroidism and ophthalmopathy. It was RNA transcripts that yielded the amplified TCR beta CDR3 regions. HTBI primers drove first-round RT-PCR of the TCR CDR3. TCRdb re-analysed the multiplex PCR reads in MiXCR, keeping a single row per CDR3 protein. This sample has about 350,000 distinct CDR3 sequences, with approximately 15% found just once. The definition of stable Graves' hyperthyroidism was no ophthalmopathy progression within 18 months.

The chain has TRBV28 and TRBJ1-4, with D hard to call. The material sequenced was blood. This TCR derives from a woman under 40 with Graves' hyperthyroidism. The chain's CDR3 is CASSFMVGGSPNEKLFF. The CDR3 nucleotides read TGTGCCAGCAGTTTCATGGTGGGAGGGAGTCCTAATGAAAAACTGTTTTTT.